This is a list of T cell receptor beta chains from one sample in a study of cytomegalovirus exposure and HLA in healthy donors. Measured with immunoSEQ multiplex PCR; TCRdb has only the in-frame clones, and not every one. The repertoire holds about 110,000 clones, with less than 80% as singletons. Sequenced: PBMCs. The receptors shown here come from a woman aged 40 to 50 in good health and CMV-seronegative. Each CDR3 is given with its conserved first and last residue. Fields, in order: clone size, CDR3 length, D gene, V gene, J gene, CDR3 DNA, CDR3 protein. A D gene is named only where the DNA matches it firmly. For some rows the clone size is stated as once, few or many, or as a class when expanded; others skip it.

clone_size: .; cdr3_length: 13; d_call: .; v_call: TRBV15; j_call: TRBJ1-1; cdr3_nt: TGTGCCACCAGCAGGGACATTAACCTTGAAGCTTTCTTT; cdr3_aa: CATSRDINLEAFF
clone_size: .; cdr3_length: 14; d_call: .; v_call: TRBV6-6; j_call: TRBJ2-5; cdr3_nt: TGTGCCAGCAGTGGTAGTGGGCTGGGCCGGACCCAGTACTTC; cdr3_aa: CASSGSGLGRTQYF
clone_size: .; cdr3_length: 11; d_call: .; v_call: TRBV14; j_call: TRBJ2-7; cdr3_nt: TGTGCCAGCAGCCAAGAGGAGACGGAGTACTTC; cdr3_aa: CASSQEETEYF
clone_size: .; cdr3_length: 14; d_call: .; v_call: TRBV30; j_call: TRBJ1-2; cdr3_nt: TGTGCCTGGAGTCCGGGGGGCGACTACTATGGCTACACCTTC; cdr3_aa: CAWSPGGDYYGYTF
clone_size: .; cdr3_length: 15; d_call: .; v_call: TRBV6-5; j_call: TRBJ1-3; cdr3_nt: TGTGCCAGCAGTTACGCGAACGGAGGTGGAAACACCATATATTTT; cdr3_aa: CASSYANGGGNTIYF
clone_size: .; cdr3_length: 14; d_call: .; v_call: TRBV7-2; j_call: TRBJ1-1; cdr3_nt: TGTGCCAGCAGCACGGACTCATCGGGCCCTGAAGCTTTCTTT; cdr3_aa: CASSTDSSGPEAFF
clone_size: .; cdr3_length: 14; d_call: TRBD2; v_call: TRBV6-5; j_call: TRBJ2-3; cdr3_nt: TGTGCCAGCAGTAGAGCGGGAGGGATAGATACGCAGTATTTT; cdr3_aa: CASSRAGGIDTQYF
clone_size: .; cdr3_length: 15; d_call: .; v_call: TRBV30; j_call: TRBJ1-1; cdr3_nt: TGTGCCTGGAGTCCCTTATGGGCCCTAAACACTGAAGCTTTCTTT; cdr3_aa: CAWSPLWALNTEAFF
clone_size: .; cdr3_length: 13; d_call: .; v_call: TRBV9; j_call: TRBJ2-5; cdr3_nt: TGTGCCAGCAGCGCCCGGGGTCAAGAGACCCAGTACTTC; cdr3_aa: CASSARGQETQYF
clone_size: .; cdr3_length: 15; d_call: TRBD1; v_call: TRBV28; j_call: TRBJ1-2; cdr3_nt: TGTGCCAGCACCAGAACCGGGACAGGGGGCTATGGCTACACCTTC; cdr3_aa: CASTRTGTGGYGYTF
clone_size: few; cdr3_length: 16; d_call: TRBD1; v_call: TRBV5-6; j_call: TRBJ1-2; cdr3_nt: TGTGCCAGCAGCTACCTCCCGGGACAGGGTAGTTATGGCTACACCTTC; cdr3_aa: CASSYLPGQGSYGYTF
clone_size: .; cdr3_length: 14; d_call: .; v_call: TRBV2; j_call: TRBJ2-7; cdr3_nt: TGTGCCAGCATCTGGCAGGGGGGCTCCTACGAGCAGTACTTC; cdr3_aa: CASIWQGGSYEQYF
clone_size: .; cdr3_length: 15; d_call: .; v_call: TRBV7-2; j_call: TRBJ1-6; cdr3_nt: TGTGCCAGCAGCACCACCGGGACAAGTAATTCACCCCTCCACTTT; cdr3_aa: CASSTTGTSNSPLHF
clone_size: once; cdr3_length: 13; d_call: .; v_call: TRBV27; j_call: TRBJ2-1; cdr3_nt: TGTGCCAGCAGTTTCGGTCGGACTAATGAGCAGTTCTTC; cdr3_aa: CASSFGRTNEQFF
clone_size: .; cdr3_length: 15; d_call: .; v_call: TRBV28; j_call: TRBJ1-1; cdr3_nt: TGTGCCAGCAGTTTATATGGCAGAAAGAACACTGAAGCTTTCTTT; cdr3_aa: CASSLYGRKNTEAFF
clone_size: .; cdr3_length: 14; d_call: .; v_call: TRBV19; j_call: TRBJ2-7; cdr3_nt: TGTGCCAGTAGTGACCGTTGGGGGGCCTACGAGCAGTACTTC; cdr3_aa: CASSDRWGAYEQYF
clone_size: .; cdr3_length: 15; d_call: TRBD1; v_call: TRBV7-9; j_call: TRBJ1-4; cdr3_nt: TGTGCCAGCACAATACAGGGGTCCGGTAATGAAAAACTGTTTTTT; cdr3_aa: CASTIQGSGNEKLFF
clone_size: .; cdr3_length: 15; d_call: TRBD1; v_call: TRBV7-8; j_call: TRBJ1-1; cdr3_nt: TGTGCCAGCAGCTCGAAACAGGGGGTATGGACTGAAGCTTTCTTT; cdr3_aa: CASSSKQGVWTEAFF
clone_size: .; cdr3_length: 17; d_call: TRBD1; v_call: TRBV5-5; j_call: TRBJ2-5; cdr3_nt: TGTGCCAGCAGCCCTATTCCGGGACAGGCTCAACGAGAGACCCAGTACTTC; cdr3_aa: CASSPIPGQAQRETQYF
clone_size: .; cdr3_length: 14; d_call: TRBD1; v_call: TRBV10-3; j_call: TRBJ1-2; cdr3_nt: TGTGCCATCGGGACAGGGGGCGAGGCGGGCGGCTACACCTTC; cdr3_aa: CAIGTGGEAGGYTF